The clone carrying this T cell receptor beta chain was detected only a few times. The antigen is not known. UMIs and sample barcodes were carried by the TCR alpha and TCR beta cDNA libraries that 5'RACE produced using constant-segment primers. TCRdb called the 5' RACE reads again in MiXCR, with one record for every CDR3 protein. The sample consists of 530,000 or so distinct CDR3 sequences, 17% of them appearing once. These data belong to a study of T-cell memory formation after mild COVID-19. General study results and limits: SARS-CoV-2 specificity was not confirmed for second-wave clones peaking on day 37. Contracting CD4+ clones sat mainly in CM and EM; CD8+ in EMRA. The study found balanced CD4/CD8 in clones contracting day 15 to 85 and a CD4+ lean in later expanders.

This CDR3 has 15 amino acids. Between the trimmed V and J ends, which lost 0 bases and 5 bases, there was a span of 12 bases. The germline gives CDR1 SGHRS, CDR2 YFSETQ. The chain combines TRBV5-1 with TRBJ2-1; TRBD1 might be the D (6 bases). The clonotype was recovered from an adult woman who had mild COVID-19 (a few samples of this study predate the infection). Cell type and time point are not known. The sequenced material came from PBMCs or a T cell subset sorted from them (not recorded which). As DNA, the CDR3 is TGCGCCAGCAGCTTGGTAACAGGGACGAACAATGAGCAGTTCTTC. Protein sequence: CASSLVTGTNNEQFF. The complete variable domain, with remaining parts taken from reference TRBV5-1 and TRBJ2-1, reads KAGVTQTPRYLIKTRGQQVTLSCSPISGHRSVSWYQQTPGQGLQFLFEYFSETQRNKGNFPGRFSGRQFSNSRSEMNVSTLELGDSALYLCASSLVTGTNNEQFFGPGTRLTVL.